The 6 T cell receptor beta chains presented below share a single source sample, sequenced in a study of blood T cell repertoires in COVID-19. The table came from immunoSEQ multiplex PCR; TCRdb's copy has only in-frame clones and leaves some out. The sample holds roughly 300,000 clones, about four fifths seen once. The sample comprised peripheral blood. The source of these receptors is a woman aged 45 to 65 with acute or convalescent COVID-19.

This clone showed up just a few times. The chain employs TRBV3-1 (or the pseudogene TRBV3-2) and TRBJ2-2, with 7 positions matching TRBD2. The CDR3 runs 16 residues. V lost 1 base to trimming and J lost 6 bases; unmatched junction nucleotides: 8. CDR1 is LGHDT and CDR2 is YNNKEL in the germline V gene (reference sequence). Written as DNA, the CDR3 is TGTGCCAGCAGCCAAGTGTCGACTAGCAGCGCCGGGGAGCTGTTTTTT. Its translation: CASSQVSTSSAGELFF.

The chain links TRBV5-6 to TRBJ2-2; 7 bases map to TRBD1. Germline V CDR1 and CDR2: SGHDT, YYEEEE. The V gene end was trimmed by 0 bases and the J gene end by 7 bases; junction bases not matched to a gene: 6. The CDR3 covers 15 residues. The chain's CDR3 is CASSLGVDRVGELFF. The CDR3, as DNA: TGTGCCAGCAGCTTGGGAGTCGACAGGGTCGGGGAGCTGTTTTTT. The whole variable domain, filled in from reference TRBV5-6 and TRBJ2-2, reads DAGVTQSPTHLIKTRGQQVTLRCSPKSGHDTVSWYQQALGQGPQFIFQYYEEEERQRGNFPDRFSGHQFPNYSSELNVNALLLGDSALYLCASSLGVDRVGELFFGEGSRLTVL.

This clone came up once. This chain connects TRBV18 to TRBJ1-1; 10 nucleotides agree with TRBD1. The germline V gene encodes CDR1 KGHSH and CDR2 LQKENI. The junction had 7 bases not matched to a gene; V was cut back by 6 bases and J by 3 bases. The CDR3 runs to 15 residues. The CDR3 DNA is TGTGCCAGCTCTCGACAGGGGGCAGGGGACACTGAAGCTTTCTTT. Protein product: CASSRQGAGDTEAFF.

The rearrangement uses TRBV27 and TRBJ2-7; 9 bases fit TRBD1. The CDR3 spans 15 residues. Per germline, CDR1 MNHEY and CDR2 SMNVEV (reference sequence). The V segment lost 6 bases and the J segment 2 bases; nucleotides outside the gene matches: 8. The DNA of the CDR3 is TGTGCCAGCAGGAGGACAGGGGCTACCCCCTACGAGCAGTACTTC. Translation: CASRRTGATPYEQYF.

This chain uses TRBV11-3 with TRBJ2-2; TRBD1 matches at 11 bases. The J segment lost 3 bases and the V segment lost 4 bases, leaving 4 bases of the junction unmatched. Per germline, CDR1 SGHNT and CDR2 YENEEA. The CDR3 length is 16 residues. CDR3 sequence reads: CASSSDRGLYTGELFF. CDR3 DNA sequence: TGTGCCAGCAGCTCGGACAGGGGGCTCTACACCGGGGAGCTGTTTTTT.

The chain couples TRBV19 to TRBJ2-1; 10 bases line up with TRBD2. The CDR3 contains 14 residues. Germline assignment: CDR1 LNHDA and CDR2 SQIVND (reference sequence). The junction had 3 bases not matched to a gene; V was cut back by 7 bases and J by 3 bases. The CDR3 sequence is CASTSGSYYNEQFF. The DNA of the CDR3 is TGTGCCAGTACTAGCGGGAGCTACTACAATGAGCAGTTCTTC.